A selection of T cell receptor beta chains follows, all from one sample in a study of OX40 agonist ivuxolimab in advanced cancers. The assay was immunoSEQ multiplex PCR, and TCRdb's table has in-frame clones only and misses some. The repertoire holds some 58,000 clones, with just under 85% as singletons. The sample here was CD4+ or CD8+ T cells sorted from blood, taken in a trial of the OX40 agonist ivuxolimab. Source of these receptors: an adult with an advanced solid tumor such as melanoma, head and neck, liver or kidney cancer. The CDR3 runs from the conserved cysteine through the conserved F or W. Fields, in order: V gene, clone size, D gene, J gene, CDR3 protein, CDR3 DNA. D genes are given only for firm matches. The size entry is marked missing in some rows and otherwise reads once, few, many or a size class.

TRBV10-3	-	-	TRBJ2-1	CAISEDVAIINEQFF	TGTGCCATCAGTGAGGATGTAGCAATCATCAATGAGCAGTTCTTC
TRBV6-6	-	TRBD1	TRBJ2-1	CASSYFGTDNEQFF	TGTGCCAGCAGTTACTTTGGGACAGACAATGAGCAGTTCTTC
TRBV28	-	TRBD1	TRBJ1-1	CASSSTGTGAFGEAFF	TGTGCCAGCAGTTCCACGGGGACAGGGGCGTTTGGTGAAGCTTTCTTT
TRBV28	-	TRBD2	TRBJ2-3	CASSLAGELPSTDTQYF	TGTGCCAGCAGCCTAGCGGGAGAGCTTCCTAGCACAGATACGCAGTATTTT
TRBV18	-	-	TRBJ2-7	CASSRSHREAVSNEQYF	TGTGCCAGCTCACGGTCCCACAGGGAGGCTGTAAGCAACGAGCAGTACTTC
TRBV6-5	-	-	TRBJ2-7	CASSLAADYEQYF	TGTGCCAGCAGTTTGGCGGCGGACTACGAGCAGTACTTC
TRBV5-1	-	-	TRBJ1-1	CASSPGGRGDMNTEAFF	TGCGCCAGCAGCCCCGGAGGCAGGGGCGACATGAACACTGAAGCTTTCTTT
TRBV7-9	-	-	TRBJ1-5	CASSSSRYQPQHF	TGTGCCAGCAGCTCCTCTCGGTATCAGCCCCAGCATTTT
TRBV7-9	-	-	TRBJ1-3	CASSPRRDSGNTIYF	TGTGCCAGCAGCCCTAGACGGGACTCTGGAAACACCATATATTTT
TRBV7-2	-	-	TRBJ2-7	CASSQEGLANYEQYF	TGTGCCAGCAGCCAAGAGGGTCTAGCGAACTACGAGCAGTACTTC
TRBV11-2	-	-	TRBJ1-1	CASTQGDTEAFF	TGTGCCAGCACCCAAGGGGACACTGAAGCTTTCTTT
TRBV4-2	-	-	TRBJ1-4	CASSIHSSGNEKLFF	TGTGCCAGCAGCATCCACTCTTCCGGGAATGAAAAACTGTTTTTT
TRBV28	-	-	TRBJ1-1	CASSSPTEAFF	TGTGCCAGCAGTAGTCCTACTGAAGCTTTCTTT
TRBV28	-	TRBD2	TRBJ2-7	CASSLGSLAGYEQYF	TGTGCCAGCAGCCTGGGGTCACTAGCGGGCTACGAGCAGTACTTC
TRBV28	once	TRBD1	TRBJ2-7	CASAAWTGGSEQYF	TGTGCCAGCGCAGCATGGACAGGGGGCTCCGAGCAGTACTTC